This is a list of T cell receptor beta chains from one sample in a study of T cell repertoires in cytomegalovirus infection. TCRdb passed the reads through MiXCR, listing each CDR3 protein once. The sample includes under 300,000 distinct CDR3 sequences, approximately 22% of them seen just once. Antigen specificity for these receptors is unknown. Sequences were derived from cultured PBMCs, sampled from culture after CMV antigen stimulation. The source of these receptors is a human donor in good health (CMV status not recorded). Some clones in this sample may be carry-over from other donors' samples. Both conserved end residues are part of each CDR3. The D gene is left open where the match is weak. Rows may omit the clone size; those that give it use once, few, many or a size class.

d_call	j_call	v_call	clone_size	cdr3_length	cdr3_aa	cdr3_nt
.	TRBJ2-1	TRBV7-9	.	15	CASSFLHGSYNEQFF	TGTGCCAGCAGCTTTCTCCACGGCTCCTACAATGAGCAGTTCTTC
.	TRBJ2-5	TRBV6-2/TRBV6-3	.	15	CASSWAGGIGETQYF	TGTGCCAGCAGTTGGGCCGGGGGTATAGGAGAGACCCAGTACTTC
.	TRBJ2-4	TRBV7-8	.	13	CASSFGGTNIQYF	TGTGCCAGCAGCTTCGGAGGGACAAACATTCAGTACTTC
.	TRBJ2-5	TRBV11-2	.	14	CASSISDNGETQYF	TGTGCCAGCAGCATTAGCGACAACGGAGAGACCCAGTACTTC
.	TRBJ2-6	TRBV5-4	.	17	CASSRDSIRSGANVLTF	TGTGCCAGCAGCCGAGACAGTATACGCTCTGGGGCCAACGTCCTGACTTTC
.	TRBJ1-5	TRBV12-3/TRBV12-4	few	15	CASSFGVYSNQPQHF	TGTGCCAGCAGTTTTGGGGTTTATAGCAATCAGCCCCAGCATTTT
.	TRBJ1-1	TRBV7-3	many	14	CASSLTLGFGEAFF	TGTGCCAGCAGCTTGACTCTCGGTTTTGGTGAAGCTTTCTTT
.	TRBJ1-6	TRBV6-5	.	15	CASRKGWVGDSPLHF	TGTGCCAGCAGAAAAGGTTGGGTCGGCGATTCACCCCTCCACTTT
TRBD2	TRBJ2-1	TRBV7-2	many	16	CASSDLAGANYNEQFF	TGTGCCAGCAGCGACCTAGCGGGAGCGAACTACAATGAGCAGTTCTTC
TRBD1	TRBJ1-1	TRBV30	.	14	CAWSVGGQGTEAFF	TGTGCCTGGAGTGTCGGAGGACAGGGGACTGAAGCTTTCTTT
.	TRBJ1-1	TRBV6-2/TRBV6-3	.	15	CASSSTSGGDTEAFF	TGTGCCAGCAGTTCTACCAGCGGGGGGGACACTGAAGCTTTCTTT
.	TRBJ2-5	TRBV27	many	12	CASSYNGETQYF	TGTGCCAGCAGTTACAATGGAGAGACCCAGTACTTC
TRBD1	TRBJ2-6	TRBV14	.	17	CASSHGTGWPGANVLTF	TGTGCCAGCAGCCACGGGACAGGGTGGCCTGGGGCCAACGTCCTGACTTTC
.	TRBJ2-2	TRBV23-1	.	15	CASSQARENTGELFF	TGCGCCAGCAGTCAAGCCAGGGAGAACACCGGGGAGCTGTTTTTT
TRBD2	TRBJ2-1	TRBV4-3	.	16	CASSQDSASGSGEQFF	TGCGCCAGCAGCCAAGATAGCGCTAGCGGGAGCGGCGAGCAGTTCTTC
.	TRBJ1-4	TRBV27	few	22	CASSLPLSQGSPLDSTNEKLFF	TGTGCCAGCAGCCTGCCCCTCAGCCAGGGGAGTCCTTTAGATTCAACTAATGAAAAACTGTTTTTT
.	TRBJ2-1	TRBV5-1	few	14	CASSPQGLANEQFF	TGCGCCAGCAGCCCCCAGGGCCTAGCTAATGAGCAGTTCTTC
.	TRBJ1-1	TRBV7-3	many	13	CASSLTGRGEAFF	TGTGCCAGCAGCTTAACTGGTCGGGGCGAAGCTTTCTTT
TRBD2	TRBJ2-1	TRBV7-2	many	15	CASSTSGSSYNEQFF	TGTGCCAGCAGTACTAGCGGGAGCTCCTACAATGAGCAGTTCTTC
TRBD2	TRBJ2-3	TRBV7-3	.	12	CVCGRMVDTQYF	TGTGTTTGCGGGAGGATGGTAGATACGCAGTATTTT
TRBD2	TRBJ2-7	TRBV7-2	many	14	CASSRSGATYEQYF	TGTGCCAGCAGCCGTAGCGGGGCCACCTACGAGCAGTACTTC
TRBD1	TRBJ1-1	TRBV5-1	many	14	CASSTPGQENEAFF	TGCGCCAGCAGCACCCCGGGACAGGAGAATGAAGCTTTCTTT
TRBD2	TRBJ2-1	TRBV6-5	.	15	CASSYSILAGNEQFF	TGTGCCAGCAGTTACTCGATTTTAGCGGGAAATGAGCAGTTCTTC
.	TRBJ2-7	TRBV5-1	few	16	CASSLAGQMGGGEQYF	TGCGCCAGCAGCTTGGCGGGACAGATGGGAGGGGGCGAGCAGTACTTC